There are a few counts of the clone carrying this T cell receptor (beta chain). The target antigen is unknown. The source of the sample is a study of regulatory T cells in long-lasting Graves disease. Both iRepertoire HTBI primers and Arm-PCR of CDR3 regions were used to build the TCR beta libraries. TCRdb redid the calling of the multiplex PCR reads with MiXCR, one entry per CDR3 protein. In the table there are about 540,000 distinct CDR3 sequences, roughly 12% of which are singletons. Findings and caveats of the study: Persistent Graves' disease cases displayed lower TCR diversity than newly diagnosed ones.

The germline gives CDR1 SGDLS, CDR2 YYNGEE. This CDR3 is built from 17 residues. V lost 2 bases and J 8 bases, leaving 22 bases between the germline ends. As to time point: newly diagnosed GD, antithyroid drugs for less than 3 months. Researchers made the TCR library from RNA that was extracted from PBMCs. These data also featured in a second study, about T cells in Graves' hyperthyroidism and ophthalmopathy. That source notes: RT-PCR in the first round (using the HTBI primer set) targeted the TCR CDR3. Blood samples included most of the expanded thyroid clonotypes exceeding 0.001. Separation of ophthalmopathy from stable hyperthyroidism was achieved by a 13 V-J model.

The chain is built from TRBV9 and TRBJ1-4; D perhaps matches TRBD1 (6 bases). This receptor was identified in a man under 40 with Graves disease. This specimen was peripheral blood mononuclear cells (PBMCs), taken at new diagnosis, from a patient treated with antithyroid drugs. Here the CDR3 DNA reads TGTGCCAGCAGCGTCGGACTTCCAGGGGAAGGGGGGGAAAAACTGTTTTTT. Translated, it gives CASSVGLPGEGGEKLFF.